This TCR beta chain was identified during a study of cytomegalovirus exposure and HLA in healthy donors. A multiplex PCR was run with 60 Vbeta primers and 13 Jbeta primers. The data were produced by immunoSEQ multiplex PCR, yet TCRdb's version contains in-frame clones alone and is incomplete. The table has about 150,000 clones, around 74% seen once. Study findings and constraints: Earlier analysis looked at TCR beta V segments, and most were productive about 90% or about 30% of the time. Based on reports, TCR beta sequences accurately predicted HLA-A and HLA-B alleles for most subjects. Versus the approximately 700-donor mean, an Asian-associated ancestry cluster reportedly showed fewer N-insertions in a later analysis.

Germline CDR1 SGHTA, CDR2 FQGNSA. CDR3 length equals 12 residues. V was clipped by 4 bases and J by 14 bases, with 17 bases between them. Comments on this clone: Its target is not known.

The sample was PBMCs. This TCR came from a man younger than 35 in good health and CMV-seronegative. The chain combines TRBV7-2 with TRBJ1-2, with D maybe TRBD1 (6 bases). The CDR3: CASSSYGQNPTF. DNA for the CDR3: TGTGCCAGCAGCTCATATGGACAGAATCCGACCTTC.